A selection of T cell receptor beta chains follows, all from one sample in a study of blood T cell repertoires in COVID-19. The table came from immunoSEQ multiplex PCR; TCRdb's copy has only in-frame clones and leaves some out. The table includes roughly 380,000 clones, around 85% detected once. The sample consisted of peripheral blood. Receptors were obtained from a woman in her late teens or twenties with acute or convalescent COVID-19. CDR3s leave out the opening cysteine and the closing phenylalanine or tryptophan. The order of the fields is V gene, D gene, CDR3 protein. A D gene is named only where the DNA matches it firmly.

TRBV18,.,ASSPQDYGYT
TRBV3-1/TRBV3-2,.,ASSHTQGLSYEQY
TRBV7-3,TRBD2,ASSPAGSSYEQY
TRBV2,.,ASREGTAMNTEAF
TRBV10-1,.,ATPWRGCNQPQH
TRBV19,.,ASSVSGTYEQY
TRBV11-1,.,ASSFGVRNSPLH
TRBV3-1/TRBV3-2,TRBD2,ASSRGSVEQF
TRBV6-7,.,ASSGRGMDEQF
TRBV28,.,ASSLTGRVGREAGYT
TRBV12-5,.,ASGLVQAGYT
TRBV7-9,.,ASSLEGLQPQH
TRBV5-1,TRBD1,ASSLGLGTGTVYQETQY
TRBV6-5,TRBD2,ASRGLDGSYEQY
TRBV10-1,.,ASSGDPGGTDTQY
TRBV3-1/TRBV3-2,TRBD1,ASSQRGQQETQY
TRBV5-1,TRBD1,ASSKQGDSSSGNTIY
TRBV19,.,ASSIGAGNSPLH
TRBV19,TRBD1,ASSIGQGNTEAF
TRBV10-3,TRBD1,AIRMGQVDYGYT
TRBV6-5,TRBD1,ASSYTGQGIKHEQY
TRBV3-1/TRBV3-2,.,ASSLRQQNTEAF
TRBV27,TRBD1,ASSGGGTGYLGYT
TRBV10-3,TRBD1,ATDRDSSSGNTIY
TRBV28,.,ASSLGQDGNQPQH
TRBV27,.,ASSSPNTYEQY
TRBV9,TRBD1,ASSPRTGPRGDTEAF
TRBV29-1,.,SVDIRTGPKETQY
TRBV25-1,TRBD1,ASRDRQGNEKLF
TRBV5-4,TRBD1,ASSLGQGGKTEAF
TRBV5-4,.,ASRSGGRAQF
TRBV2,TRBD2,ASREPVAGQTDTQY
TRBV7-8,.,ASSLYGSSGNTIY
TRBV19,.,ASSIGGAINPEAF
TRBV5-4,.,ASSLDRGGANVLT
TRBV6-2/TRBV6-3,.,ASSYSNQGSYKETQY
TRBV6-2/TRBV6-3,TRBD2,ASSYDRRGGVTDTQY
TRBV11-3,TRBD1,ASSRGGASYEQY
TRBV28,TRBD2,ASSPLAGIPYEQY
TRBV2,.,ASNTKGGSFNYGYT